A single T cell receptor (beta chain) is shown here with its context. Its antigen is unknown. Healthy donors had no documented immune events, such as infections, while sampled. Sequenced by immunoSEQ multiplex PCR; TCRdb stores in-frame clones only, minus some. The sample has some 96,000 clones, 88% seen once. The V end was cut by 4 bases, the J end by 4 bases, with 15 bases between. Germline assignment: CDR1 MNHNS and CDR2 SASEGT. The CDR3 contains 15 residues. The entry originates in a study of identifying expanded T cells in peripheral blood. Study observations and caveats: Technical replicates showed around 1.1 changed clones; two weeks approximately 15; four weeks 19. Variance in clone template counts between roughly 2-week samples significantly increased with total template count across all healthy donors.

The receptor comes from a person aged 18-70 years in good health. The source material was blood. The J gene is TRBJ2-3, the V gene TRBV6-1; TRBD2 is a possible D gene (5 bases). The CDR3 DNA sequence: TGTGCCAGCAGTGGATCCGGGGTCGGGGCAGATACGCAGTATTTT. It yields the protein CASSGSGVGADTQYF.